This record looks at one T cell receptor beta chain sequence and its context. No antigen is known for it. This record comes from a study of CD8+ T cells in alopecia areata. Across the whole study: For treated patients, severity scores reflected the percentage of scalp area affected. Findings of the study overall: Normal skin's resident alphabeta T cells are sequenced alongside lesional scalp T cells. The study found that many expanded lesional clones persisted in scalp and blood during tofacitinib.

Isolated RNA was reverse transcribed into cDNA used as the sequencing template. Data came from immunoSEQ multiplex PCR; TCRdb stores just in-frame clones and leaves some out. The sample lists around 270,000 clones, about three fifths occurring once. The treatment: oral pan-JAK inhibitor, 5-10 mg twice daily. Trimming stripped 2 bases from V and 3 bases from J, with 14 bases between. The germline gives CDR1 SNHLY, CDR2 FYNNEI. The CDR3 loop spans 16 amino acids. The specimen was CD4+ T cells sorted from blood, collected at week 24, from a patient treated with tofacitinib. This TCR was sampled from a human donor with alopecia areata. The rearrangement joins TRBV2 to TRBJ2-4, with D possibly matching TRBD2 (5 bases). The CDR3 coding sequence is TGTGCCAGCAGTGAACAGAGTGCCCGGGGCAAAAACATTCAGTACTTC. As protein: CASSEQSARGKNIQYF.